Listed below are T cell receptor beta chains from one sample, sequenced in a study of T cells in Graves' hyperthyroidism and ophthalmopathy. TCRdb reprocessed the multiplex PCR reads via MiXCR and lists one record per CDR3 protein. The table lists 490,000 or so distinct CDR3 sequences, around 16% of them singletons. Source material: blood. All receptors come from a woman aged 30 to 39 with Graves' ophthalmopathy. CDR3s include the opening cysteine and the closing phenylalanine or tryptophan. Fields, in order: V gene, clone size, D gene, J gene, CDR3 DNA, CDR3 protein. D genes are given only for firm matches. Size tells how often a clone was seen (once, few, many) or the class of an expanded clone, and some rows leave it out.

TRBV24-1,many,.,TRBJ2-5,TGTGCCACCAGTGATCGCCGGGCCGAGGGGGAGACCCAGTACTTC,CATSDRRAEGETQYF
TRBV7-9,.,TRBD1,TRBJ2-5,TGTGCCAGCAGCTCGGGACAGGGAGCCTGGGAAGAGACCCAGTACTTC,CASSSGQGAWEETQYF
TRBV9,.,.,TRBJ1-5,TGTGCCAGCAGCGCCGAGTCTGGGACGAATCAGCCCCAGCATTTT,CASSAESGTNQPQHF
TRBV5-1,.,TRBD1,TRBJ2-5,TGCGCCAGCAGCTCCCGGACAGGGGGCCGTGGAGAGACCCAGTACTTC,CASSSRTGGRGETQYF
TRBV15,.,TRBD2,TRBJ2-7,TGTGCCACCAGCAGATCCCGGACTAGCGGGAGGGCCCCCTACGAGCAGTACTTC,CATSRSRTSGRAPYEQYF
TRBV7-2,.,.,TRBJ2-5,TGTGCCAGCAGCTTAGTTTACGGCAGCCAAGAGACCCAGTACTTC,CASSLVYGSQETQYF
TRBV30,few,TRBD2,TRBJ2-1,TGTGCCTGGAGCGGTACTAGCGGGAGGACCGATGAGCAGTTCTTC,CAWSGTSGRTDEQFF
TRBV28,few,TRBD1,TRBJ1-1,TGTGCCAGCAGAACAGGGGGCCCGAACACTGAAGCTTTCTTT,CASRTGGPNTEAFF
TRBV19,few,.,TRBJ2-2,TGTGCCAGTAGTCCCTACCCAGGGTCGAACACCGGGGAGCTGTTTTTT,CASSPYPGSNTGELFF
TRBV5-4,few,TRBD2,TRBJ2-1,TGTGCCAGCAGCCTTCCGGCGGGAGGGTTCAACAATGAGCAGTTCTTC,CASSLPAGGFNNEQFF
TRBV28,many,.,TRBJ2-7,TGTGCCAGCAGTCCTACAACGTACGAGCAGTACTTC,CASSPTTYEQYF
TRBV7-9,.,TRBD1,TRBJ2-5,TGTGCCAGCAGCGAGGGACAGCCGTACCAAGAGACCCAGTACTTC,CASSEGQPYQETQYF
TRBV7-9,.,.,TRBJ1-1,TGTGCCAGCAGCTTAGGCCGGATACGGGGACTGAACACTGAAGCTTTCTTT,CASSLGRIRGLNTEAFF
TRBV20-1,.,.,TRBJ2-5,TGCAGTGCTGGGGAAGAGACCCAGTACTTC,CSAGEETQYF